The T cell receptor beta chain under discussion was sequenced for a study of vaccination effects on CD4 cells after COVID-19. To note about this clone: Its antigen is not known.

Profiled with immunoSEQ multiplex PCR; TCRdb holds only in-frame clones, not every one. The sample holds roughly 67,000 clones; 78% are singletons and the top ten take about 11%. Antigen-specific CD4+ T cells were expanded with viral peptide pools in the ViraFEST assay before sequencing. Following a roughly 9-day culture, CD4+ T cells were purified. The vaccine recipients had no prior SARS-CoV-2 infection, with negative nucleocapsid antibodies. Some 2.2 million PBMC per well were cultured with 10 IU/ml IL-2 and roughly 9.9 ug/ml peptides. Fresh IL-2-containing medium replaced half the medium on days 3 and 7. CDR1 and CDR2 (germline): SGDLS, YYNGEE. V shed 0 bases, J shed 2 bases, and the junction held 5 bases outside the gene matches. There are 16 residues in the CDR3. The study, taken as a whole, reports: Clonal contraction was marked in infection- and vaccine-induced clones late after vaccination. Sampling in the study covered few convalescent patients and included no early post-infection timepoints.

The specimen was CD4+ T cells from PBMCs cultured with SARS-CoV-2 spike peptides, collected before COVID-19 vaccination. This clonotype was sampled from a human donor who received a COVID-19 vaccine. The genes are TRBV9 and TRBJ1-2, with 9 bases that match TRBD1. The CDR3 sequence is CASSVGGTGTNYGYTF. CDR3 coding DNA: TGTGCCAGCAGCGTAGGGGGGACAGGGACAAACTATGGCTACACCTTC. Drawing the rest from reference TRBV9 and TRBJ1-2, the complete variable domain is DSGVTQTPKHLITATGQRVTLRCSPRSGDLSVYWYQQSLDQGLQFLIQYYNGEERAKGNILERFSAQQFPDLHSELNLSSLELGDSALYFCASSVGGTGTNYGYTFGSGTRLTVV.